A single sample is the source of the 19 T cell receptor beta chains below, sequenced in a study of PD-1 blockade in mismatch repair-deficient tumors (dated by TCRdb to 2016 to 2017). The library relied on the immunoSEQ multiplex PCR assay. TCRdb took this table from immuneACCESS and kept in-frame rearrangements with V and J called. Such tables lack part of the clones; where checked against another copy, unresolved V genes explain under half of the gap, and the rest is unexplained. This sample is represented by 100,000 to 150,000 clones; 85% to 90% of them were singletons. Clones ranked in the top ten supply approximately 12% of the sample. The source material was peripheral blood, sampled 44 weeks after starting pembrolizumab. Receptors originate from an adult with mismatch repair-deficient cancer.

A remark on this clone: Within the sample, other DNA sequences also encode this same CDR3. The chain recombines TRBV15 with TRBJ2-7; D is possibly TRBD2 (5 bases). Per germline, CDR1 LNHNV and CDR2 YYDKDF (reference sequence). This CDR3 comprises 14 residues. Deletions cut 1 base from V and 2 bases from J, with 9 bases between. CDR3 in amino acids: CATSRGTGTYEQYF. In DNA form, the CDR3 reads TGTGCCACCAGCAGAGGGACGGGAACCTACGAGCAGTACTTC.

The J gene is TRBJ2-5, the V gene TRBV7-2, with D unclear. Between the trimmed V and J ends, which lost 5 bases and 0 bases, there was a span of 10 bases. Germline V gene sequence: CDR1 SGHTA, CDR2 FQGNSA. The CDR3 covers 14 residues. CDR3 bases: TGTGCCAGCAGCCCCCCGGACCACCAAGAGACCCAGTACTTC. It yields the protein CASSPPDHQETQYF.

This chain uses TRBV9 with TRBJ1-2; TRBD1 matches 7 bases. Trimming removed 2 bases from V and 4 bases from J; junction bases left unmatched: 5. The CDR3 extends over 14 amino acids. CDR1 and CDR2 from the germline V gene are SGDLS and YYNGEE. Here the CDR3 reads CASSVTGLGYGYTF. In DNA form, the CDR3 reads TGTGCCAGCAGCGTGACAGGGTTAGGCTATGGCTACACCTTC.

J is TRBJ2-7 and V is TRBV27; 8 nucleotides match TRBD1. This CDR3 is built from 15 residues. Germline trimming cut 5 bases from V and 2 bases from J; bases unmatched to any gene: 8. Germline values: CDR1 MNHEY, CDR2 SMNVEV (reference sequence). The CDR3 bases are TGTGCCAGCAGTCTTTCGACAGGGGCTACCTACGAGCAGTACTTC. Encoded protein: CASSLSTGATYEQYF.

V is TRBV4-1 and J is TRBJ2-3; 8 nucleotides line up with TRBD2. The CDR3 has 17 amino acids. V was pared by 2 bases and J by 6 bases, with 13 bases of the junction left unmatched. Germline CDR1 reads MGHRA; CDR2 reads YSYEKL. The CDR3, as DNA: TGCGCCAGCAGCCAATTTATCAGTAGCGGGAACATGGATACGCAGTATTTT. Amino acid sequence: CASSQFISSGNMDTQYF.

The chain combines TRBV4-2 with TRBJ2-5; D remains unclear. The germline CDR1 and CDR2 sequences are LGHNA and YNFKEQ. CDR3 size: 14 residues. Trimming took off 0 bases at V and 7 bases at J, with 12 bases between the two ends. The CDR3 here is CASSQDPGPGTQYF. In DNA, the CDR3 is TGTGCCAGCAGCCAAGATCCCGGCCCCGGGACCCAGTACTTC.

The chain has TRBV4-2 and TRBJ2-3; D perhaps matches TRBD2 (6 bases). Deletions cut 5 bases from V and 6 bases from J, with 12 bases between. CDR1 and CDR2 from the germline V gene are LGHNA and YNFKEQ. This CDR3 spans 13 amino acids. This CDR3 is CASSWDGRDTQYF. CDR3 DNA: TGTGCCAGCAGCTGGGATGGGAGGGATACGCAGTATTTT.

The chain combines TRBV27 with TRBJ1-4; D unresolved. V shed 2 bases and J shed 4 bases, with 5 bases lying between them. Germline CDR1 reads MNHEY; CDR2 reads SMNVEV (reference sequence). The CDR3 is 13 amino acids. This chain's CDR3 is CASSLTLNEKLFF. In nucleotides, the CDR3 is TGTGCCAGCAGTTTAACCCTTAATGAAAAACTGTTTTTT.

The V gene is TRBV7-2, the J gene TRBJ1-4, with no clear D. V lost 5 bases to trimming and J lost 3 bases, with 10 bases between them. Germline CDR1 is SGHTA and CDR2 is FQGNSA. This CDR3 is built from 14 residues. DNA of the CDR3: TGTGCCAGCAGCCCTCAATCGTCTAATGAAAAACTGTTTTTT. This translates into CASSPQSSNEKLFF.

The chain carries TRBV14 and TRBJ2-3, with 7 bases fitting TRBD2. CDR1 and CDR2 (germline): SGHDN, FVKESK. This CDR3 contains 18 residues. Trimming took 1 base from V and 6 from J; bases not matched to a gene: 16. Here the CDR3 DNA reads TGTGCCAGCAGCCAAGTTCGGAGGGCTAGCGGTCAGGGTGATACGCAGTATTTT. It codes for CASSQVRRASGQGDTQYF. The full variable domain, in which reference TRBV14 and TRBJ2-3 provide the parts outside the CDR3, is EAGVTQFPSHSVIEKGQTVTLRCDPISGHDNLYWYRRVMGKEIKFLLHFVKESKQDESGMPNNRFLAERTGGTYSTLKVQPAELEDSGVYFCASSQVRRASGQGDTQYFGPGTRLTVL.

The V call is TRBV20-1, the J call TRBJ2-7; D is unclear. The CDR3 totals 10 residues. Germline V gives CDR1 DFQATT, CDR2 SNEGSKA (reference sequence). The V end lost 1 base, the J end lost 6 bases, and 4 bases lay between the germline ends. The CDR3 DNA sequence: TGCAGTGCTAGAGGGGTCGAGCAGTACTTC. Protein: CSARGVEQYF.

The J gene is TRBJ1-1, the V gene TRBV7-2; weak D call: TRBD1 (5 bases). Trimming cost V 6 bases and J 2 bases, with 10 bases left between them. Germline-derived CDR1 and CDR2 are SGHTA and FQGNSA. CDR3 length equals 13 residues. This chain's CDR3 is CASSRQLNTEAFF. In DNA, the CDR3 is TGTGCCAGCAGTCGACAGCTCAACACTGAAGCTTTCTTT.

V usage is TRBV12-5 and J usage is TRBJ2-7; D is ambiguous. Germline V gene lookup returns CDR1 LGHNT and CDR2 FRNRAP. Trimming left V 2 bases short and J 3 bases short, with 5 bases between. This CDR3 comprises 12 residues. The CDR3 DNA reads TGTGCTAGTGGTTTGTTTTACTACGAGCAGTACTTC. Its translation: CASGLFYYEQYF.

V gene TRBV6-4 combines with J gene TRBJ2-1; the match to TRBD2 covers 11 bases. The J segment lost 3 bases and the V segment lost 4 bases, leaving 5 bases of the junction unmatched. CDR1 is MRHNA, CDR2 SNTAGT, per germline. CDR3 size: 16 residues. Here the CDR3 DNA reads TGTGCCAGCAGTGCACTAGCGGGAGAAGACTACAATGAGCAGTTCTTC. This sequence encodes CASSALAGEDYNEQFF.

V and J are TRBV7-9 and TRBJ2-5, with a possible D match to TRBD1 (8 bases). The germline CDR1 and CDR2 sequences are SEHNR and FQNEAQ (reference sequence). V was clipped by 5 bases and J by 9 bases, with 19 bases between them. The length of the CDR3 is 14 residues. Here the CDR3 reads CASSPDRDGGAQYF. CDR3 in DNA: TGTGCCAGCAGCCCGGACAGGGATGGGGGGGCCCAGTACTTC.

The chain has TRBV18 and TRBJ2-5, with 10 bases matching TRBD2. V dropped 3 bases and J dropped 7; count of bases not matched to a gene: 8. Germline CDR1 and CDR2: KGHSH and LQKENI. This CDR3 is 15 amino acids long. The CDR3 DNA reads as TGTGCCAGCTCACCGCGGGGACTAGCGTTCGGGACCCAGTACTTC. Amino acid sequence: CASSPRGLAFGTQYF.

The chain is built from TRBV7-2 and TRBJ2-2; D call uncertain. CDR1 is SGHTA, CDR2 FQGNSA, per germline. Trimming stripped 3 bases from V and 1 base from J, with 6 bases between. CDR3 size: 14 residues. The CDR3 nucleotides read TGTGCCAGCAGCTTGTGGGAGAACACCGGGGAGCTGTTTTTT. Translation gives CASSLWENTGELFF.

The chain uses TRBV9 and TRBJ2-1; 16 nucleotides align to TRBD2. With 7 bases clipped from V and 3 bases from J, the junction kept 10 bases outside the gene matches. CDR3 length: 18 residues. In germline, CDR1 is SGDLS, CDR2 YYNGEE. The CDR3 loop reads CASGGTSGREVGYNEQFF. Here the CDR3 DNA reads TGTGCCAGCGGGGGGACTAGCGGGAGGGAGGTTGGCTACAATGAGCAGTTCTTC.

The rearrangement joins TRBV7-2 to TRBJ2-3, with TRBD2 matching 16 bases. Germline CDR1 SGHTA, CDR2 FQGNSA. The CDR3 is 19 residues long. Trimming cost V 4 bases and J 2 bases; bases outside gene matches: 9. In DNA form, the CDR3 reads TGTGCCAGCAGCTCGGGACTAGCGGGAGGGCTACTCCCCACAGATACGCAGTATTTT. It codes for CASSSGLAGGLLPTDTQYF.